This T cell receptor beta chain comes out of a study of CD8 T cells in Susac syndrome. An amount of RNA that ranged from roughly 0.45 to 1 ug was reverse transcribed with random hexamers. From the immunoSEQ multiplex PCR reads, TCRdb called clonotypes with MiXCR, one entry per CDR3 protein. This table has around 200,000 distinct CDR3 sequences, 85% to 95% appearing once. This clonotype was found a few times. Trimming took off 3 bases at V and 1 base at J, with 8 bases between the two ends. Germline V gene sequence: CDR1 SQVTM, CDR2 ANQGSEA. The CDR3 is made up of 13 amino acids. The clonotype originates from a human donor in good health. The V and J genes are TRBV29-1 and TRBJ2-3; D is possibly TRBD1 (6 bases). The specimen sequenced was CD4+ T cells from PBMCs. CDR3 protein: CSVDRGGTDTQYF. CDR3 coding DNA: TGCAGCGTTGACAGGGGAGGCACAGATACGCAGTATTTT.